These 30 T cell receptor delta chains came from one sample sequenced in a study of delta chains in infants with herpesvirus infections. Reverse transcription of PBMC RNA used primers specific for the gamma and delta chains. TCRdb applied CATT to the RT-PCR reads for clone calling. This table holds about 140 delta-chain clones, roughly 13% found once. The specimen comprised peripheral blood, sampled at time point 3 of longitudinal follow-up. The origin of the receptors is a human donor who was a Ugandan infant, either HIV-exposed or HIV-unexposed (not recorded which).

A word on this clone: A far larger clone differs by one base, so this is likely a read error. Other DNA sequences from this sample encode an identical CDR3 as well. The rearrangement joins TRDV1 to TRDJ1; perhaps TRDD3 as D (6 bases). Germline CDR1 is TSWWSYY and CDR2 is QGS. The CDR3 length is 21 residues. V was clipped by 0 bases and J by 0 bases, with 26 bases between them. The CDR3 here is CALGELPSRWAGDQYTDKLIF. The CDR3 DNA sequence: TGTGCTCTTGGGGAACTACCCTCACGGTGGGCTGGGGACCAGTACACCGATAAACTCATCTTT.

In its sample, this clone was seen a few times. A read error likely explains this, since a far larger clone differs by one base. Within the sample, other DNA sequences also encode this same CDR3. The chain combines TRDV1 with TRDJ1; TRDD3 aligns across 13 bases. The V segment lost 1 base and the J segment 0 bases; nucleotides outside the gene matches: 14. The CDR3 extends over 21 amino acids. CDR1 and CDR2 from the germline V gene are TSWWSYY and QGS. Here the CDR3 DNA reads TGTGCTCTTGGGGAACCTTATCTACTGGGGGATACGAGGCCATACACCGATAAACTCATCTTT. Protein product: CALGEPYLLGDTRPYTDKLIF.

This clone was seen a handful of times. This likely stems from a read error, as it lies one base from a far larger clone. The sample contains more than one DNA sequence encoding this CDR3. The chain couples TRAV38-2/DV8 to TRDJ1; 8 bases align to TRDD3. Germline CDR1 and CDR2: TSESDYY and QEAYKQQN. The CDR3 extends over 20 amino acids. The DNA of the CDR3 is TGTGCCTATAGGAGCGCGCTATCGAACTATCTCATGGGTGGGGGATTTAAACTCATCTTT. Translating gives CAYRSALSNYLMGGGFKLIF.

In its sample, this clone was seen a few times. The TCRdb protein comes from a much larger clone and disagrees with this DNA's translation at residue 10, likely due to a read error; the protein given here is derived from the DNA. V is TRAV38-2/DV8 and J is TRDJ1; the match to TRDD3 covers 8 bases. Germline V gives CDR1 TSESDYY, CDR2 QEAYKQQN. Trimming took 0 bases from V and 7 from J; bases not matched to a gene: 23. The CDR3 loop spans 20 amino acids. DNA of the CDR3: TGTGCTTATAGGAGCGCGCTATCGAACGATCTCATGGGTGGGGGATTTAAACTCATCTTT. It is translated as CAYRSALSNDLMGGGFKLIF.

By share of the sample, this clone is hyperexpanded. The junction differs from germline at one of its ends, possibly a read error. Other DNA sequences in the same sample also yield this CDR3. V is TRDV1 and J is TRDJ1, with D possibly being TRDD3 (6 bases). Germline V gives CDR1 TSWWSYY, CDR2 QGS. This CDR3 is built from 21 residues. CDR3 coding DNA: TGCGCTCTTGGGGAACTACCCTCACGGTGGGCTGGGGACCAGTACACCGATAAACTCATCTTT. It codes for CALGELPSRWAGDQYTDKLIF.

Comments on this clone: TCRdb's listed protein matches a much larger clone and diverges from this DNA's translation at residue 11, likely through a read error; the protein shown comes from the DNA. The chain is built from TRAV38-2/DV8 and TRDJ1, with TRDD3 identical over 8 bases. CDR3 length: 20 amino acids. V gave up 0 bases and J gave up 7 bases; unmatched junction bases: 23. Per germline, CDR1 TSESDYY and CDR2 QEAYKQQN. The CDR3 DNA reads as TGTGCTTATAGGAGCGCGCTATCGAACTATCACATGGGTGGGGGATTTAAACTCATCTTT. Protein sequence: CAYRSALSNYHMGGGFKLIF.

This clone turned up a few times. TCRdb's protein, taken from a much larger clone, differs from this DNA's translation at residue 10, likely owing to a read error; the protein displayed comes from the DNA. This rearrangement joins TRAV14/DV4 to TRDJ1; D not certain. V was pared by 2 bases and J by 5 bases, with 15 bases between. The CDR3 runs to 15 residues. Per the germline V gene, CDR1 is TSDPSYG and CDR2 is QGSYDQQN (reference sequence). The CDR3 is CAMREYRVLRDKLIF. CDR3 coding DNA: TGTGCAATGAGAGAGTATAGGGTACTGAGGGATAAACTCATCTTT.

Concerning this clone itself: A read error likely explains why the TCRdb protein, taken from a much larger clone, differs from this DNA's translation at residue 2; the protein shown is translated from the DNA. The genes are TRDV1 and TRDJ1; 10 nucleotides align to TRDD3. The CDR3 contains 21 residues. Germline V gives CDR1 TSWWSYY, CDR2 QGS. The CDR3 coding sequence is TGTTCTCTTGGGGACGATTTTGGGGGATACATTCCTGGAGAGTACACCGATAAACTCATCTTT. This encodes CSLGDDFGGYIPGEYTDKLIF.

This clone was counted only a few times. The protein recorded in TCRdb matches a much larger clone and deviates from this DNA's translation at residue 4, suggesting a read error; the protein here is obtained by translating the DNA. The CDR3, as DNA: TGTGCTCTTGTGGACGATTTTGGGGGATACATTCCTGGAGAGTACACCGATAAACTCATCTTT. It codes for CALVDDFGGYIPGEYTDKLIF. The chain uses TRDV1 and TRDJ1; TRDD3 matches at 10 bases. Trimming removed 7 bases from V and 0 bases from J; junction bases left unmatched: 23. The CDR3 consists of 21 residues. Germline CDR1 and CDR2: TSWWSYY and QGS.

Details on this clone: Translating this DNA gives a protein that differs at residue 14 from the TCRdb one, which belongs to a much larger clone; a read error is likely, and the protein shown is this translation. The chain has TRAV14/DV4 and TRDJ2, with 11 bases aligning to TRDD3. Per the germline V gene, CDR1 is TSDPSYG and CDR2 is QGSYDQQN (reference sequence). J lost 12 bases, V lost 2 bases, and 8 bases had no gene match. CDR3 length: 15 residues. Here the CDR3 reads CAMREYRVLGDKLFF. The CDR3 region has the DNA TGTGCAATGAGAGAGTATAGGGTACTGGGGGATAAACTCTTCTTT.

This clone was seen more than once but under ten times. TCRdb shows a much larger clone's protein in place of this DNA's translation, and the two differ at residue 16, likely through a read error; the protein shown is translated from the DNA. This chain joins TRDV2 and TRDJ3, with 9 bases matching TRDD3. The CDR3 totals 18 residues. The germline V gene encodes CDR1 GEAIGNYY and CDR2 EKD. The CDR3, as DNA: TGTGCCTGTGACACTGGGGGATATTTTTCCTGGGACACCCGACAGATATTTTTC. Its protein is CACDTGGYFSWDTRQIFF.

The genes are TRDV2 and TRDJ2, with TRDD3 matching 9 bases. The CDR3 runs to 15 residues. The junction had 1 base not matched to a gene; V was cut back by 2 bases and J by 1 base. Per the germline V gene, CDR1 is GEAIGNYY and CDR2 is EKD. The DNA of the CDR3 is TGTGCCTGTGACATACTGGGGGATTTGACAGCACAACTCTTCTTT. Translated: CACDILGDLTAQLFF.

The chain carries TRDV2 and TRDJ1, with 9 nucleotides matching TRDD3. The V and J ends lost 3 bases and 4 bases, in that order; junction bases with no gene match: 14. Germline V gives CDR1 GEAIGNYY, CDR2 EKD. The CDR3 is made up of 17 amino acids. CDR3 sequence (DNA): TGTGCCTGTGACCCACTTGTACTGGGGATACGTGGCGATAAACTCATCTTT. Protein sequence: CACDPLVLGIRGDKLIF.

In this sample, this clone turned up a few times. The protein given by TCRdb reflects a much larger clone and differs at residue 19 from this DNA's translation, likely from a read error; the protein shown is the DNA's translation. The rearrangement uses TRDV1 and TRDJ1, with D maybe TRDD3 (6 bases). Germline loops: CDR1 TSWWSYY, CDR2 QGS. The length of the CDR3 is 21 residues. The CDR3 loop reads CALGELPSRWAGDQYTDKHIF. The CDR3 bases are TGCGCTCTTGGGGAACTACCCTCACGGTGGGCTGGGGACCAGTACACCGATAAACACATCTTT.

Concerning this clone: A far more abundant clone sits one base away, making this likely a read error. The chain uses TRDV1 and TRDJ2, with 12 nucleotides matching TRDD3. The germline gives CDR1 TSWWSYY, CDR2 QGS. Trimming at V came to 7 bases and at J to 0 bases, leaving 3 bases not matched to a gene. The CDR3 runs 16 residues. The CDR3 nucleotides are TGTGCTCTTGTACTGGGGGATACTTCTTTGACAGCACAACTCTTCTTT. Its translation: CALVLGDTSLTAQLFF.

Comment on this clone: Translating this DNA gives a protein that differs at residue 10 from the TCRdb one, which belongs to a much larger clone; a read error is likely, and the protein shown is this translation. The chain uses TRAV29/DV5 and TRDJ1; maybe TRDD3 (5 bases). V gave up 0 bases and J gave up 2 bases, with 20 bases separating them. CDR3 length: 17 residues. The germline gives CDR1 NSMFDY, CDR2 ISSIKDK. The CDR3: CAASEVRAGCATDKLIF. The CDR3 bases are TGTGCAGCAAGCGAGGTACGAGCGGGATGCGCAACCGATAAACTCATCTTT.

As to this clone: Only one base separates this from a far larger clonotype, so it likely reflects a read error. Other DNA sequences in the sample encode the same CDR3. The chain joins TRDV1 to TRDJ2, with D possibly being TRDD3 (6 bases). Trimming stripped 0 bases from V and 2 bases from J, with 28 bases between. This CDR3 region has 22 residues. The germline gives CDR1 TSWWSYY, CDR2 QGS. The CDR3 nucleotides are TGTGCTCTTGGGGAACTAGCCATTCTACCCCTACTGGGACCTCCCTTGACAGCACAACTCTTCTTT. Residues: CALGELAILPLLGPPLTAQLFF.

Sample share makes this clone large. The J gene is TRDJ1, the V gene TRDV1; 8 nucleotides agree with TRDD2. CDR1 TSWWSYY and CDR2 QGS come from the germline V gene. The CDR3 loop spans 16 amino acids. Trimming cost V 5 bases and J 10 bases; bases outside gene matches: 18. The CDR3 region is CALGTPLPNPLRVLIF. The DNA for the CDR3 is TGTGCTCTTGGGACCCCCCTTCCTAACCCGTTACGAGTACTCATCTTT.

Relative to its sample, this clone is hyperexpanded. This CDR3 is also generated by other DNA sequences in the sample. The DNA of the CDR3 is TGTGCTCTTGGGGAATGCCACACTGGGGGATACCTCGCAGCCTCTCAGGGCACCGATAAACTCATCTTT. Translated: CALGECHTGGYLAASQGTDKLIF. The rearrangement links TRDV1 to TRDJ1, with 12 positions matching TRDD3. The CDR3 has 23 amino acids. V was pared by 2 bases and J by 1 base, with 23 bases of the junction left unmatched. Germline V CDR1 and CDR2: TSWWSYY, QGS.

This clone rates as hyperexpanded. The sample contains more than one DNA sequence encoding this CDR3. The rearrangement uses TRAV14/DV4 and TRDJ1, with 7 bases matching TRDD3. CDR1 and CDR2 from the germline V gene are TSDPSYG and QGSYDQQN (reference sequence). Unmatched junction bases numbered 8, after V lost 2 bases and J lost 5 bases. There are 15 residues in the CDR3. The DNA of the CDR3 is TGTGCAATGAGAGAGTATAGGGTACTGGGGGATAAACTCATCTTT. Translating gives CAMREYRVLGDKLIF.

By share, this clone ranks as hyperexpanded. Other nucleotide sequences from this sample produce the same CDR3. The chain carries TRAV29/DV5 and TRDJ1; 8 bases map to TRDD3. J gave up 2 bases and V 0 bases, and 12 bases lay outside the gene matches. Germline CDR1 is NSMFDY and CDR2 is ISSIKDK. The length of the CDR3 is 17 residues. The CDR3 DNA reads as TGTGCAGCAAGCGAGGTACGAGCGGGATACGCAACCGATAAACTCATCTTT. Translated, it gives CAASEVRAGYATDKLIF.

Worth noting for this clone: This is likely an artifact of a read error, given a far larger clone one base away. V gene TRDV2 combines with J gene TRDJ1; D possibly corresponds to TRDD3 (6 bases). The CDR3 extends over 14 amino acids. The ends were cut back, 0 bases at V and 0 bases at J, with 7 bases in the middle. The V gene's germline CDR1 is GEAIGNYY and CDR2 EKD. The CDR3 spells CACDTRGYTDKLIF. CDR3 DNA sequence: TGTGCCTGTGACACCCGGGGATACACCGATAAACTCATCTTT.

This clone has just a few counts. The amino acid sequence in TCRdb belongs to a much larger clone and departs from this DNA's translation at residue 11, likely a sequencing read error; the sequence shown is translated from the DNA. The chain has TRDV1 and TRDJ1, with TRDD3 matching over 11 bases. The junction had 10 bases not matched to a gene; V was cut back by 0 bases and J by 1 base. Per the germline V gene, CDR1 is TSWWSYY and CDR2 is QGS. The CDR3 has 19 amino acids. The CDR3 reads CALGELILWGIPRTDKLIF. CDR3 coding DNA: TGTGCTCTTGGGGAACTTATCCTCTGGGGGATACCGCGCACCGATAAACTCATCTTT.

On this clone itself: One base separates it from a far larger clone, so it is likely a read error. V usage is TRDV1 and J usage is TRDJ1, with 12 positions matching TRDD3. There are 23 residues in the CDR3. Germline CDR1 TSWWSYY, CDR2 QGS. Germline trimming cut 3 bases from V and 8 bases from J; bases unmatched to any gene: 31. The CDR3 nucleotides are TGTGCTCTTGGGGAGCTCCTCTCCTACCGGCCTTACTGGGGGATACTCCAGGGTACCAAACTCATCTTT. As protein: CALGELLSYRPYWGILQGTKLIF.

Relative to its sample, this clone is large (0.1 to 1%). The chain carries TRDV1 and TRDJ1, with D perhaps matching TRDD2 or TRDD3 (8 bases each). V shed 3 bases and J shed 0 bases, with 29 bases lying between them. Germline V gene lookup returns CDR1 TSWWSYY and CDR2 QGS. This CDR3 is 21 amino acids long. CDR3 in amino acids: CALGELPTGRLGAWYTDKLIF. CDR3 DNA sequence: TGTGCTCTTGGGGAGCTTCCTACGGGGAGACTGGGGGCCTGGTACACCGATAAACTCATCTTT.

This clone is termed large. The chain uses TRDV1 and TRDJ1; TRDD3 matches at 10 bases. CDR3 length equals 21 residues. The germline V gene has CDR1 TSWWSYY and CDR2 QGS. J was trimmed by 0 bases and V by 4 bases; bases with no gene match: 20. The CDR3 here is CALGAPSVLGDCWGYTDKLIF. CDR3 DNA: TGTGCTCTTGGGGCGCCTAGTGTACTGGGGGATTGTTGGGGATACACCGATAAACTCATCTTT.

On this clone: One base separates it from a far larger clone, so it is likely a read error. The chain employs TRDV1 and TRDJ1; 12 bases line up with TRDD3. Trimming at V came to 3 bases and at J to 8 bases, leaving 31 bases not matched to a gene. The CDR3 totals 23 residues. Per the germline V gene, CDR1 is TSWWSYY and CDR2 is QGS. This CDR3 reads CALGELLSYRPYWGILQWTKLIF. The CDR3 DNA reads as TGTGCTCTTGGGGAGCTCCTCTCCTACCGGCCTTACTGGGGGATACTCCAGTGGACCAAACTCATCTTT.

V and J are TRDV2 and TRDJ2; 11 positions match TRDD3. This CDR3 has 16 amino acids. Germline values: CDR1 GEAIGNYY, CDR2 EKD. V dropped 1 base and J dropped 0; count of bases not matched to a gene: 0. The CDR3 DNA follows: TGTGCCTGTGACACACTGGGGGATACTTTGACAGCACAACTCTTCTTT. This codes for CACDTLGDTLTAQLFF.

Turning to this clone: Just one base apart from a much larger clone, this may be a read error. The rearrangement uses TRDV1 and TRDJ2; TRDD3 matches at 8 bases. The CDR3 is 14 residues long. Per the germline V gene, CDR1 is TSWWSYY and CDR2 is QGS. With V trimmed by 8 bases and J by 12 bases, 14 bases remained unmatched. CDR3 sequence: CALLPTWGIAKLFF. CDR3 coding DNA: TGTGCTCTTCTCCCTACGTGGGGGATCGCAAAACTCTTCTTT.

Judged by abundance, this clone is hyperexpanded. Different DNA sequences within this sample yield the same CDR3. The gene calls are TRDV1 and TRDJ1, with 9 bases identical to TRDD3. This CDR3 is built from 19 residues. Germline values: CDR1 TSWWSYY, CDR2 QGS. V trimming: 0 bases; J trimming: 1 base; junction bases outside the gene matches: 12. CDR3: CALGELILWGMPRTDKLIF. The CDR3 nucleotides read TGTGCTCTTGGGGAACTTATCCTCTGGGGGATGCCGCGCACCGATAAACTCATCTTT.